This T cell receptor beta chain was sequenced in a study of blood T cell repertoires in COVID-19. The length of the CDR3 is 13 residues. V dropped 1 base and J dropped 4; count of bases not matched to a gene: 1. The germline V gene encodes CDR1 MNHEY and CDR2 SVGAGI. The assay was immunoSEQ multiplex PCR, and TCRdb's table has in-frame clones only and misses some. The sample lists approximately 130,000 clones, around four fifths occurring once. V gene TRBV6-5 combines with J gene TRBJ2-7; 7 bases map to TRBD1. Sequencing was carried out using peripheral blood. The sequence derives from a man older than 75 with acute or convalescent COVID-19. The CDR3 DNA sequence: TGTGCCAGCAGTTACTGGGACAGTTACGAGCAGTACTTC. Translated, it gives CASSYWDSYEQYF.